Listed here is a single T cell receptor (beta chain). These data come from a study of PD-L1 blockade in urothelial cancer. TCRdb's table, derived via immunoSEQ multiplex PCR, lists solely in-frame clones and lacks some. The sample lists some 54,000 clones; 84% were seen once. Source: PBMCs, taken around atezolizumab (anti-PD-L1) treatment. The receptor's source is a man aged 35 to 55 with urothelial cancer.

The CDR3 DNA reads as TGTGCCAGCAGAGCGGGAGGACGTGATGAGCAGTTCTTC. This sequence encodes CASRAGGRDEQFF. The genes are TRBV6-1 and TRBJ2-1, with TRBD2 matching 9 bases. V was clipped by 6 bases and J by 8 bases; unmatched bases: 5. The CDR3 extends over 13 amino acids. The germline CDR1 and CDR2 sequences are MNHNS and SASEGT.